A selection of T cell receptor beta chains follows, all from one sample in a study of regulatory T cells in long-lasting Graves disease. TCRdb re-derived calls from the multiplex PCR reads in MiXCR, one entry per CDR3 protein. Altogether about 660,000 distinct CDR3 sequences are present, around 30% being singletons, with the ten largest covering roughly 40%. Specimen: peripheral blood mononuclear cells (PBMCs), collected when the disease was refractory, from a patient treated with antithyroid drugs. These TCRs come from a female donor with Graves disease. Both conserved end residues are part of each CDR3. Fields, in order: J gene, V gene, clone size, D gene, CDR3 DNA, CDR3 protein. D genes are given only for firm matches. Some rows have no size entry. The others give once, few or many, or a class for an expanded clone.

j_gene: TRBJ1-4; v_gene: TRBV20-1; abundance: -; d_gene: -; CDR3nt: TGCAGCTGCGGGGGCCCTGAAAAACTGTTTTTT; CDR3aa: CSCGGPEKLFF
j_gene: TRBJ2-7; v_gene: TRBV3-1; abundance: -; d_gene: TRBD2; CDR3nt: TGTGCCAGCAGTCCGGGACTAGCGGGAGTAAGCTACGAGCAGTACTTC; CDR3aa: CASSPGLAGVSYEQYF
j_gene: TRBJ1-2; v_gene: TRBV28; abundance: many; d_gene: -; CDR3nt: TGTGCCAGCAGTTTGGCAGGAATCGGTGGCTACACCTTC; CDR3aa: CASSLAGIGGYTF
j_gene: TRBJ1-2; v_gene: TRBV12-3/TRBV12-4; abundance: few; d_gene: TRBD1; CDR3nt: TGTGCCAGCAGTTGGACAGGAGGAGACTATGGCTACACCTTC; CDR3aa: CASSWTGGDYGYTF
j_gene: TRBJ2-7; v_gene: TRBV2; abundance: many; d_gene: TRBD1; CDR3nt: TGTGCCAGCAGTAAAGACAGGGGGGGCTCCTACGAGCAGTACTTC; CDR3aa: CASSKDRGGSYEQYF
j_gene: TRBJ1-1; v_gene: TRBV9; abundance: few; d_gene: -; CDR3nt: TGTGCCAGCAGCCCCACCCCGGGCCACTCCACTGAAGCTTTCTTT; CDR3aa: CASSPTPGHSTEAFF
j_gene: TRBJ1-1; v_gene: TRBV12-3/TRBV12-4; abundance: many; d_gene: -; CDR3nt: TGTGCCAGCAGGGGGGACAAAAACACTGAAGCTTTCTTT; CDR3aa: CASRGDKNTEAFF
j_gene: TRBJ2-7; v_gene: TRBV29-1; abundance: -; d_gene: -; CDR3nt: TGCAGCGCCGCCCAGGGCTCCTACGAGCAGTACTTC; CDR3aa: CSAAQGSYEQYF
j_gene: TRBJ2-7; v_gene: TRBV6-1; abundance: -; d_gene: TRBD2; CDR3nt: TGTGCCAGCAGTACTACTAGCGTCTACGAGCAGTACTTC; CDR3aa: CASSTTSVYEQYF
j_gene: TRBJ1-4; v_gene: TRBV10-3; abundance: -; d_gene: TRBD1; CDR3nt: TGTGCCATCAGGGGTGACAGGGGGGATGAAAAACTGTTTTTT; CDR3aa: CAIRGDRGDEKLFF
j_gene: TRBJ2-7; v_gene: TRBV2; abundance: -; d_gene: -; CDR3nt: TGTGCCTTACAGGGTCGGGCCTACGAGCAGTACTTC; CDR3aa: CALQGRAYEQYF
j_gene: TRBJ1-1; v_gene: TRBV6-1; abundance: -; d_gene: -; CDR3nt: TGTGCCAGCAGGGGGCCCGTGTCCACTGAAGCTTTCTTT; CDR3aa: CASRGPVSTEAFF
j_gene: TRBJ2-7; v_gene: TRBV6-1; abundance: few; d_gene: TRBD2; CDR3nt: TGTGCCAGCAGTCAACACTCCGGGACTAGCTCTATCCACGAGCAGTACTTC; CDR3aa: CASSQHSGTSSIHEQYF
j_gene: TRBJ1-4; v_gene: TRBV12-3/TRBV12-4; abundance: many; d_gene: -; CDR3nt: TGTGCCAGTCGTGGTGCAACTAATGAAAAACTGTTTTTT; CDR3aa: CASRGATNEKLFF
j_gene: TRBJ2-5; v_gene: TRBV20-1; abundance: -; d_gene: TRBD2; CDR3nt: TGCAGTGCTGAGGGACTAGCGGGAGCCGGAGGGGAGACCCAGTACTTC; CDR3aa: CSAEGLAGAGGETQYF
j_gene: TRBJ1-1; v_gene: TRBV28; abundance: many; d_gene: -; CDR3nt: TGTGCCAGCAGGCCGGGGATAGACACTGAAGCTTTCTTT; CDR3aa: CASRPGIDTEAFF
j_gene: TRBJ2-7; v_gene: TRBV20-1; abundance: once; d_gene: -; CDR3nt: TGCAGTGCTGTCAGTCCTAGGGCGACATCCCCCTACGAGCAGTACTTC; CDR3aa: CSAVSPRATSPYEQYF
j_gene: TRBJ1-5; v_gene: TRBV2; abundance: many; d_gene: -; CDR3nt: TGTGCCAGCAGTGAAGAGAGCAATCAGCCCCAGCATTTT; CDR3aa: CASSEESNQPQHF
j_gene: TRBJ1-5; v_gene: TRBV6-2/TRBV6-3; abundance: -; d_gene: TRBD1; CDR3nt: TGTGCCAGCAGCCGGGACAGGGGGTTCAATGGCAATCAGCCCCAGCATTTT; CDR3aa: CASSRDRGFNGNQPQHF
j_gene: TRBJ1-4; v_gene: TRBV5-1; abundance: -; d_gene: -; CDR3nt: TGCGCCAGCAGTCTTAGCTTCAATGAAAAACTGTTTTTT; CDR3aa: CASSLSFNEKLFF
j_gene: TRBJ1-2; v_gene: TRBV29-1; abundance: -; d_gene: -; CDR3nt: TGCAGCGTTGTCGAAGGGGATGGCTACACCTTC; CDR3aa: CSVVEGDGYTF
j_gene: TRBJ1-2; v_gene: TRBV2; abundance: -; d_gene: -; CDR3nt: TGTGCCAGCAGTGAAGCCCGGGGCCCTTATGGCTACACCTTC; CDR3aa: CASSEARGPYGYTF
j_gene: TRBJ1-1; v_gene: TRBV5-5; abundance: many; d_gene: -; CDR3nt: TGTGCCAGCAGCTTGGGCGGGACTGAGAACACTGAAGCTTTCTTT; CDR3aa: CASSLGGTENTEAFF
j_gene: TRBJ1-4; v_gene: TRBV18; abundance: few; d_gene: -; CDR3nt: TGTGCCAGCTCACCCACCCGACAGCCAACTAATGAAAAACTGTTTTTT; CDR3aa: CASSPTRQPTNEKLFF
j_gene: TRBJ2-5; v_gene: TRBV6-9; abundance: -; d_gene: -; CDR3nt: TGTGCCAGCAGTTACTTAGGGACGGAGACCCAGTACTTC; CDR3aa: CASSYLGTETQYF
j_gene: TRBJ2-7; v_gene: TRBV4-1; abundance: -; d_gene: TRBD2; CDR3nt: TGCGCCAGCAGCCAAGAGTTCGGGACTAGCGGGAGTTACGAGCAGTACTTC; CDR3aa: CASSQEFGTSGSYEQYF
j_gene: TRBJ2-1; v_gene: TRBV30; abundance: few; d_gene: TRBD2; CDR3nt: TGTGCCTGGAGTGGGGGACTAGCGGATGAGCAGTTCTTC; CDR3aa: CAWSGGLADEQFF
j_gene: TRBJ1-1; v_gene: TRBV28; abundance: few; d_gene: TRBD1; CDR3nt: TGTGCCAGTCAAACAGGGGGAACTGAAGCTTTCTTT; CDR3aa: CASQTGGTEAFF
j_gene: TRBJ2-7; v_gene: TRBV27; abundance: -; d_gene: TRBD2; CDR3nt: TGTGCCAGCACCGATAAATGGGGGGGGTCCTACGAGCAGTACTTC; CDR3aa: CASTDKWGGSYEQYF
j_gene: TRBJ2-2; v_gene: TRBV11-2; abundance: few; d_gene: -; CDR3nt: TGTGCCAGCAGCTTATTTGGGGCCGGGGAGCTGTTTTTT; CDR3aa: CASSLFGAGELFF
j_gene: TRBJ1-2; v_gene: TRBV12-3/TRBV12-4; abundance: once; d_gene: -; CDR3nt: TGTGCCAGCAGTTTATTTTCGGGGGCCTATGGCTACACCTTC; CDR3aa: CASSLFSGAYGYTF
j_gene: TRBJ1-6; v_gene: TRBV10-2; abundance: -; d_gene: -; CDR3nt: TGCGCCAGCAGCATGGGGACACTCCCACATAATTCACCCCTCCACTTT; CDR3aa: CASSMGTLPHNSPLHF
j_gene: TRBJ2-6; v_gene: TRBV13; abundance: -; d_gene: -; CDR3nt: TGTGCCAGCAGCCTACGTACGCTCGGGGGTGTGTCTGGGGCCAACGTCCTGACTTTC; CDR3aa: CASSLRTLGGVSGANVLTF
j_gene: TRBJ1-4; v_gene: TRBV28; abundance: few; d_gene: -; CDR3nt: TGTGCCAGCAGTTTATTAAAGGTGGACGGATTGTTTTTT; CDR3aa: CASSLLKVDGLFF
j_gene: TRBJ1-4; v_gene: TRBV7-6; abundance: few; d_gene: -; CDR3nt: TGTGCCAGCAGCTCGGGCCCGTCGATTGGGGAAAAACTGTTTTTT; CDR3aa: CASSSGPSIGEKLFF
j_gene: TRBJ2-2; v_gene: TRBV24-1; abundance: -; d_gene: -; CDR3nt: TGTGCCACCAGTGATACAAGCACCGGGGAGCTGTTTTTT; CDR3aa: CATSDTSTGELFF
j_gene: TRBJ1-5; v_gene: TRBV2; abundance: many; d_gene: -; CDR3nt: TGTGCCAGCTCCGGGGGGCCAAGCAGGCCCCAGCATTTT; CDR3aa: CASSGGPSRPQHF
j_gene: TRBJ1-2; v_gene: TRBV4-1; abundance: -; d_gene: TRBD1; CDR3nt: TGCGCCAGCAGCCAACATTTTAGGGGGCAGGATAACTATGGCTACACCTTC; CDR3aa: CASSQHFRGQDNYGYTF
j_gene: TRBJ2-1; v_gene: TRBV5-1; abundance: -; d_gene: -; CDR3nt: TGCGCCAGCAGCAGCAGGGGGAGGAATGAGCAGTTCTTC; CDR3aa: CASSSRGRNEQFF
j_gene: TRBJ1-2; v_gene: TRBV30; abundance: -; d_gene: -; CDR3nt: TGTGCCCAGACCCCTCAGCTTAACTATGGCTACACCTTC; CDR3aa: CAQTPQLNYGYTF
j_gene: TRBJ1-2; v_gene: TRBV28; abundance: few; d_gene: -; CDR3nt: TGTGCCAGCAGTAGTGTAATTGGCTACACCTTC; CDR3aa: CASSSVIGYTF
j_gene: TRBJ2-7; v_gene: TRBV6-1; abundance: -; d_gene: TRBD1; CDR3nt: TGTGCCAGCAGCATCCGGGACAGGGCTTCCTACGAGCAGTACTTC; CDR3aa: CASSIRDRASYEQYF
j_gene: TRBJ1-2; v_gene: TRBV5-1; abundance: -; d_gene: -; CDR3nt: TGCGCCAGCAGCGTTTCCCCGGGGGCATATGGAGGCTACACCTTC; CDR3aa: CASSVSPGAYGGYTF
j_gene: TRBJ2-2; v_gene: TRBV6-1; abundance: few; d_gene: -; CDR3nt: TGTGCCAGCAGCTTAGGGGCGGACACCGGGGAGCTGTTTTTT; CDR3aa: CASSLGADTGELFF
j_gene: TRBJ1-3; v_gene: TRBV6-1; abundance: few; d_gene: TRBD1; CDR3nt: TGTGCCAGCAGCCAACGGACAGGGACAATCGGAAACACCATATATTTT; CDR3aa: CASSQRTGTIGNTIYF
j_gene: TRBJ1-1; v_gene: TRBV6-1; abundance: -; d_gene: -; CDR3nt: TGTGCCAGCAGTACAGACGGACGGAACACTGAAGCTTTCTTT; CDR3aa: CASSTDGRNTEAFF
j_gene: TRBJ1-2; v_gene: TRBV11-2; abundance: -; d_gene: TRBD1; CDR3nt: TGTGCCAGCAGCTCCGTCCCGGGACAGGGAAAGGATGACTATGGCTACACCTTC; CDR3aa: CASSSVPGQGKDDYGYTF
j_gene: TRBJ1-2; v_gene: TRBV5-8; abundance: -; d_gene: -; CDR3nt: TGTGCCAGCAGCTTGTTACCGGGGATGGGAGGCTACACCTTC; CDR3aa: CASSLLPGMGGYTF
j_gene: TRBJ1-2; v_gene: TRBV20-1; abundance: -; d_gene: -; CDR3nt: TGCAGTGCCCCAGACAGCTACTATGGCTACACCTTC; CDR3aa: CSAPDSYYGYTF
j_gene: TRBJ1-5; v_gene: TRBV6-5; abundance: many; d_gene: -; CDR3nt: TGTGCCAGCAGTTATGGCGCGGGGAATCAGCCCCAGCATTTT; CDR3aa: CASSYGAGNQPQHF
j_gene: TRBJ2-7; v_gene: TRBV6-1; abundance: few; d_gene: -; CDR3nt: TGTGCCAGCGGCAAGACAGGAACCTGGTACGAGCAGTACTTC; CDR3aa: CASGKTGTWYEQYF
j_gene: TRBJ1-2; v_gene: TRBV30; abundance: -; d_gene: TRBD1; CDR3nt: TGTGCCTCCACTCACAGGGGGCTTAATGGCTACACCTTC; CDR3aa: CASTHRGLNGYTF
j_gene: TRBJ1-5; v_gene: TRBV28; abundance: many; d_gene: -; CDR3nt: TGTGCCAGCAGTTTCGTCCAGGAGAGCAATCAGCCCCAGCATTTT; CDR3aa: CASSFVQESNQPQHF
j_gene: TRBJ2-7; v_gene: TRBV19; abundance: -; d_gene: TRBD2; CDR3nt: TGTGCAGCTTCGAGCGGGAGGGGGTACGAGCAGTACTTC; CDR3aa: CAASSGRGYEQYF
j_gene: TRBJ2-5; v_gene: TRBV5-1; abundance: once; d_gene: TRBD1; CDR3nt: TGCGCCAGCAGCTGGGGACAGGGCGGCGAGACCCAGTACTTC; CDR3aa: CASSWGQGGETQYF
j_gene: TRBJ2-3; v_gene: TRBV24-1; abundance: few; d_gene: -; CDR3nt: TGTGCCACCAGTGACCCAGGGCGTACAGATACGCAGTATTTT; CDR3aa: CATSDPGRTDTQYF
j_gene: TRBJ1-2; v_gene: TRBV27; abundance: once; d_gene: TRBD1; CDR3nt: TGTGCCAGCAGGGGCGGGGGACAGCGCTTTATTAATAGCTACACCTTC; CDR3aa: CASRGGGQRFINSYTF
j_gene: TRBJ1-6; v_gene: TRBV2; abundance: -; d_gene: -; CDR3nt: TGTGCCAGCAGTCCCTCCCCGCGGGGGTACAATTCACCCCTCCACTTT; CDR3aa: CASSPSPRGYNSPLHF